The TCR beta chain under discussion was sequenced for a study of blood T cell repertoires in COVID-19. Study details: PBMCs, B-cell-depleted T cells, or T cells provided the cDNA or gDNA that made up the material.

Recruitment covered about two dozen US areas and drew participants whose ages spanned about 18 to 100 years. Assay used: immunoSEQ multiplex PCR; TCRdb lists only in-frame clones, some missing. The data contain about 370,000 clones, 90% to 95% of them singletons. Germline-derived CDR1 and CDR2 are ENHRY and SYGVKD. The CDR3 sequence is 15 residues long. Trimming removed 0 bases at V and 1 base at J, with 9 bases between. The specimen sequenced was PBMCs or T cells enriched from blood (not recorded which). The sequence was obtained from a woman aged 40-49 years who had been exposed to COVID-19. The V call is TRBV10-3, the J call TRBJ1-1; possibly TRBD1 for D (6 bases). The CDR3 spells CAISESTGQNTEAFF. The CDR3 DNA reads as TGTGCCATCAGTGAGTCGACAGGTCAGAACACTGAAGCTTTCTTT.